A selection of T cell receptor beta chains follows, all from one sample in a study of cytotoxic CD8 clonotypes in ibrutinib-treated CLL. Sequencing used immunoSEQ multiplex PCR; TCRdb keeps in-frame clones, though not all of them. Of around 130,000 clones in the sample, approximately 81% were seen once. Sequenced here: PBMCs, sampled after 24 months of ibrutinib treatment. These receptor sequences come from a human donor with chronic lymphocytic leukemia. Both conserved end residues are part of each CDR3. The D gene is left open where the match is weak. A row's size may be missing; if present it is once, few, many or a size class.

TRBD2 | once | TRBJ2-3 | TRBV30 | TGTGCCTGGAGTTTCAGCGGGGACCCCAGCACAGATACGCAGTATTTT | CAWSFSGDPSTDTQYF
. | . | TRBJ1-4 | TRBV27 | TGTGCCAGCAGTTTTTCGGGGCGTGCAACTAATGAAAAACTGTTTTTT | CASSFSGRATNEKLFF
. | . | TRBJ2-3 | TRBV30 | TGTGCCTGGAGTCGCCAGGGGGATACGCAGTATTTT | CAWSRQGDTQYF
TRBD1 | once | TRBJ2-2 | TRBV7-2 | TGTGCCAGCAGGAGTTACCCGGGACAGGGGTACACCGGGGAGCTGTTTTTT | CASRSYPGQGYTGELFF
. | . | TRBJ2-3 | TRBV7-9 | TGTGCCAGCAGCAAGGACAAGGCGGCAGATACGCAGTATTTT | CASSKDKAADTQYF
TRBD1 | once | TRBJ2-1 | TRBV15 | TGTGCCACCAGAACCTCAAAACAGGGGCGGAATGAGCAGTTCTTC | CATRTSKQGRNEQFF
TRBD1 | . | TRBJ2-7 | TRBV5-1 | TGCGCCAGCAGCAAAGACAGGGTGAGTTACGAGCAGTACTTC | CASSKDRVSYEQYF
TRBD2 | . | TRBJ2-1 | TRBV5-6 | TGTGCCAGCAGCTTGAGGCGGGGGGTACCTTACAATGAGCAGTTCTTC | CASSLRRGVPYNEQFF
TRBD2 | . | TRBJ2-5 | TRBV11-2 | TGTGCCAGCAGCTTAGCGGCGGGGGGTCGGGAGACCCAGTACTTC | CASSLAAGGRETQYF
. | . | TRBJ2-5 | TRBV7-2 | TGTGCCAGCAGCCGATCGCAGACCCAGTACTTC | CASSRSQTQYF